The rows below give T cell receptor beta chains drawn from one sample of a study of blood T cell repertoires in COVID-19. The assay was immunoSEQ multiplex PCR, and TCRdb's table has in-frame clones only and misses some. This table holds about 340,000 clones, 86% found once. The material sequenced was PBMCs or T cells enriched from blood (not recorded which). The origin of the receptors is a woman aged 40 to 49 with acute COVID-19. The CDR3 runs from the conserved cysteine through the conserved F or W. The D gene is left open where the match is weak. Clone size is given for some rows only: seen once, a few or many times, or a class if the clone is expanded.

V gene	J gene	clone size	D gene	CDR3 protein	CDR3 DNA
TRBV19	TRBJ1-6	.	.	CASGSNWGSPLHF	TGTGCCAGCGGAAGTAATTGGGGCTCACCCCTCCACTTT
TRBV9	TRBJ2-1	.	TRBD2	CASSVGVTSGYNEQFF	TGTGCCAGCAGCGTAGGAGTGACTAGCGGCTACAATGAGCAGTTCTTC
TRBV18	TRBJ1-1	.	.	CASSPSAQGNTEAFF	TGTGCCAGCTCTCCGTCAGCACAGGGGAACACTGAAGCTTTCTTT
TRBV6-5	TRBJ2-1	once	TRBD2	CASSLTSGFYNEQFF	TGTGCCAGCAGTTTGACTAGCGGATTCTACAATGAGCAGTTCTTC
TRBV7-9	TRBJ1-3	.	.	CASSLAVGTSGNTIYF	TGTGCCAGCAGCTTAGCGGTGGGCACCTCTGGAAACACCATATATTTT
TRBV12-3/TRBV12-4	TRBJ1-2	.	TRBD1	CASSQDRPYGYTF	TGTGCCAGCAGCCAGGACAGGCCATATGGCTACACCTTC
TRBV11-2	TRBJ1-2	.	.	CASSLGRELGGYTF	TGTGCCAGCAGCTTAGGAAGGGAACTAGGTGGCTACACCTTC
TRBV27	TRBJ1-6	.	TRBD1	CASSLALTGANSPLHF	TGTGCCAGCAGTTTAGCTCTTACAGGGGCGAATTCACCCCTCCACTTT
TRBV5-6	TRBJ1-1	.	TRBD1	CASSQDRGLWAFF	TGTGCCAGCAGCCAGGACAGGGGGCTGTGGGCTTTCTTT
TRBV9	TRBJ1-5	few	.	CASSVDAGNQPQHF	TGTGCCAGCAGCGTAGATGCGGGAAATCAGCCCCAGCATTTT
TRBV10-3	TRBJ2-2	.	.	CAISEFGETGELFF	TGTGCCATCAGTGAGTTCGGGGAAACCGGGGAGCTGTTTTTT
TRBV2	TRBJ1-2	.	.	CASSEVGQANYGYTF	TGTGCCAGCAGTGAAGTTGGGCAGGCTAACTATGGCTACACCTTC
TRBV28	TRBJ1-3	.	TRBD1	CASSLTGVGSGNTIYF	TGTGCCAGCAGTCTAACAGGGGTAGGGTCTGGAAACACCATATATTTT
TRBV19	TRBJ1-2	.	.	CASSSTRANYGYTF	TGTGCCAGTAGTAGCACTAGAGCTAACTATGGCTACACCTTC
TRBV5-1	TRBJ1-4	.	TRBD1	CASSHRQGQNEKLFF	TGCGCCAGCAGCCATAGACAGGGGCAGAATGAAAAACTGTTTTTT
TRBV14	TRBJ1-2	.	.	CASSPTPNYGYTF	TGTGCCAGCAGCCCGACACCTAACTATGGCTACACCTTC
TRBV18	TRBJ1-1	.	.	CASQNTRGNTEAFF	TGTGCCAGTCAAAATACTAGAGGGAACACTGAAGCTTTCTTT
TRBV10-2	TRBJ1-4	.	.	CASTRSTAGNEKLFF	TGCGCCAGCACTAGGTCGACAGCCGGTAATGAAAAACTGTTTTTT
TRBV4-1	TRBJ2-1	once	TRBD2	CASSQGTSVHEQFF	TGCGCCAGCAGCCAAGGGACTAGCGTTCATGAGCAGTTCTTC
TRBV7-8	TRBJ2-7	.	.	CASSSVASTLTEQYF	TGTGCCAGCAGCTCGGTAGCATCGACGCTTACGGAGCAGTACTTC
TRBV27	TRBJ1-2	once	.	CASRPGGPYGYTF	TGTGCCAGCAGACCCGGGGGTCCCTATGGCTACACCTTC
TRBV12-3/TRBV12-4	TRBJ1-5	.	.	CASSLGAYQPQHF	TGTGCCAGCAGTTTAGGCGCGTATCAGCCCCAGCATTTT
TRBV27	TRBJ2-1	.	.	CASSVLGLKNEQFF	TGTGCCAGCAGTGTTTTGGGGCTGAAAAATGAGCAGTTCTTC
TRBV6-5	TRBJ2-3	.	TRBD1	CASSRTGAVDTQYF	TGTGCCAGCAGTAGGACAGGGGCGGTGGATACGCAGTATTTT
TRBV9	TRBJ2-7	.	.	CASSAADSYEQYF	TGTGCCAGCAGCGCCGCGGACAGCTACGAGCAGTACTTC
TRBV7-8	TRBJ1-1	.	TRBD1	CASSLEGQGVSTEAFF	TGTGCCAGCAGCTTAGAGGGACAGGGGGTTAGCACTGAAGCTTTCTTT